A single sample is the source of the 32 T cell receptor beta chains below, sequenced in a study of T cell responses to AZD1222 COVID-19 vaccine. The assay was immunoSEQ multiplex PCR, and TCRdb's table has in-frame clones only and misses some. This sample contains around 140,000 clones. Sequencing was done on a sample of peripheral blood. The receptors shown here come from an adult in good health.

This rearrangement joins TRBV7-7 to TRBJ2-5, with 8 bases matching TRBD2. Looked up from germline, CDR1 is SSHAT and CDR2 is FNYEAQ (reference sequence). CDR3 size: 15 residues. V was clipped by 3 bases and J by 1 base; unmatched bases: 4. The chain's CDR3 is CASSLSGGGQETQYF. CDR3 nucleotide sequence: TGTGCCAGCAGCTTGAGCGGGGGTGGCCAAGAGACCCAGTACTTC.

The rearrangement uses TRBV7-9 and TRBJ2-4, with a tentative D call TRBD1 (6 bases). There are 14 residues in the CDR3. In germline, CDR1 is SEHNR, CDR2 FQNEAQ (reference sequence). Trimming removed 5 bases from V and 0 bases from J, with 8 bases in between. The CDR3 spells CASSPTGAKNIQYF. In DNA, the CDR3 is TGTGCCAGCAGCCCGACAGGAGCCAAAAACATTCAGTACTTC.

J is TRBJ1-5 and V is TRBV4-1; D gene uncertain. The CDR3 is made up of 15 amino acids. Germline V lookup: CDR1 MGHRA, CDR2 YSYEKL. Deletions cut 3 bases from V and 2 bases from J, with 11 bases between. The CDR3: CASSQSPGGNQPQHF. The CDR3 nucleotides read TGCGCCAGCAGCCAGTCTCCGGGTGGCAATCAGCCCCAGCATTTT.

V usage is TRBV5-1 and J usage is TRBJ2-1; a weak D match, TRBD2 (5 bases). The CDR3 is 16 amino acids. V lost 0 bases to trimming and J lost 7 bases, with 17 bases between them. From germline, CDR1 is SGHRS and CDR2 YFSETQ. CDR3 sequence (DNA): TGCGCCAGCAGCTTGGATCCGGGGATCCGTTTGAATGAGCAGTTCTTC. Amino acid sequence: CASSLDPGIRLNEQFF.

The CDR3, as DNA: TGTGCCAGCAGCCCGAGGGCGGGGGCGGGATGGACTGAAGCTTTCTTT. Its translation is CASSPRAGAGWTEAFF. The chain is built from TRBV5-6 and TRBJ1-1, with D possibly TRBD1 on 6 matching bases. Trimming took 4 bases from V and 5 from J, leaving 21 bases between them. The CDR3 is 16 residues long. The germline gives CDR1 SGHDT, CDR2 YYEEEE. The whole variable domain, filled in from reference TRBV5-6 and TRBJ1-1, reads DAGVTQSPTHLIKTRGQQVTLRCSPKSGHDTVSWYQQALGQGPQFIFQYYEEEERQRGNFPDRFSGHQFPNYSSELNVNALLLGDSALYLCASSPRAGAGWTEAFFGQGTRLTVV.

The J gene is TRBJ1-4, the V gene TRBV2, with TRBD1 matching over 7 bases. CDR1 and CDR2 (germline): SNHLY, FYNNEI. The CDR3 covers 17 residues. Trimming at V came to 5 bases and at J to 0 bases, leaving 9 bases not matched to a gene. This chain's CDR3 is CASSKQGWVATNEKLFF. The CDR3, as DNA: TGTGCCAGCAGTAAACAGGGGTGGGTTGCAACTAATGAAAAACTGTTTTTT. Together with reference TRBV2 and TRBJ1-4, the CDR3 gives the full variable domain: EPEVTQTPSHQVTQMGQEVILRCVPISNHLYFYWYRQILGQKVEFLVSFYNNEISEKSEIFDDQFSVERPDGSNFTLKIRSTKLEDSAMYFCASSKQGWVATNEKLFFGSGTQLSVL.

The chain uses TRBV5-1 and TRBJ2-7; TRBD1 aligns across 8 bases. Unmatched junction bases numbered 6, after V lost 0 bases and J lost 7 bases. The CDR3 consists of 14 residues. CDR1 is SGHRS and CDR2 is YFSETQ in the germline V gene. CDR3 sequence reads: CASSLGRGLGEQYF. The CDR3 nucleotides are TGCGCCAGCAGCTTGGGCAGGGGGCTGGGTGAGCAGTACTTC.

The gene calls are TRBV6-2 or TRBV6-3 and TRBJ1-5; D is unclear. V was trimmed by 0 bases and J by 0 bases, leaving 6 bases between them. Germline-derived CDR1 and CDR2 are MNHEY and SVGEGT. The CDR3 runs 15 residues. This CDR3 reads CASSYSPNSNQPQHF. CDR3 coding DNA: TGTGCCAGCAGTTACTCTCCAAATAGCAATCAGCCCCAGCATTTT.

The genes are TRBV7-2 and TRBJ2-2; 12 bases line up with TRBD2. V dropped 3 bases and J dropped 4; count of bases not matched to a gene: 12. The CDR3 is made up of 19 amino acids. CDR1 SGHTA and CDR2 FQGNSA come from the germline V gene. CDR3 amino acids: CASSFPRGGTSGRTGELFF. The CDR3 DNA sequence: TGTGCCAGCAGCTTTCCCCGAGGCGGGACTAGCGGGCGCACCGGGGAGCTGTTTTTT.

The chain is built from TRBV3-1 (or the pseudogene TRBV3-2) and TRBJ1-4; TRBD1 agrees at 12 bases. CDR1 is LGHDT and CDR2 is YNNKEL in the germline V gene (reference sequence). This CDR3 has 20 residues. V dropped 4 bases and J dropped 7; count of bases not matched to a gene: 19. Here the CDR3 reads CASSRRNFGGQGAQGEKLFF. As DNA, the CDR3 is TGTGCCAGCAGCCGACGGAATTTTGGGGGACAGGGGGCGCAGGGTGAAAAACTGTTTTTT.

The rearrangement uses TRBV9 and TRBJ1-2; 8 bases fit TRBD1. V dropped 4 bases and J dropped 4; count of bases not matched to a gene: 6. The CDR3 runs to 14 residues. From germline, CDR1 is SGDLS and CDR2 YYNGEE. The CDR3 loop reads CASSTQGAVYGYTF. For the CDR3, the DNA is TGTGCCAGCAGCACCCAGGGGGCCGTCTATGGCTACACCTTC.

As to this clone: No conserved phenylalanine or tryptophan ends this CDR3, so it is likely a read error. The DNA is omitted, as the CDR3 cannot be located on it reliably, and the CDR3 follows TCRdb's listing. The chain links TRBV28 to TRBJ1-3; whether TRBD1, the table's D call, matches the DNA was not checked. Termini included, the CDR3 measures 14 amino acids. Germline V gene data show CDR1 as MDHEN and CDR2 as SYDVKM. The CDR3 reads CASSLTGTGGRISV.

The chain links TRBV28 to TRBJ2-7; 7 nucleotides agree with TRBD1. With 2 bases clipped from V and 5 bases from J, the junction kept 6 bases outside the gene matches. This CDR3 is 14 amino acids long. Germline CDR1 reads MDHEN; CDR2 reads SYDVKM. CDR3 region: CASSLDRVGNEQYF. The DNA for the CDR3 is TGTGCCAGCAGTTTAGACAGGGTGGGTAACGAGCAGTACTTC. Looking up the rest from reference TRBV28 and TRBJ2-7 gives the full variable domain: DVKVTQSSRYLVKRTGEKVFLECVQDMDHENMFWYRQDPGLGLRLIYFSYDVKMKEKGDIPEGYSVSREKKERFSLILESASTNQTSMYLCASSLDRVGNEQYFGPGTRLTVT.

The chain uses TRBV2 and TRBJ1-4; 9 nucleotides agree with TRBD1. With 7 bases clipped from V and 7 bases from J, the junction kept 10 bases outside the gene matches. CDR1 is SNHLY and CDR2 is FYNNEI in the germline V gene. The CDR3 loop spans 15 amino acids. This CDR3 reads CASNLVDRGIEKLFF. The DNA of the CDR3 is TGTGCCAGCAATCTAGTCGACAGGGGGATTGAAAAACTGTTTTTT.

This chain joins TRBV15 and TRBJ1-2, with TRBD1 matching 9 bases. CDR1 and CDR2 (germline): LNHNV, YYDKDF (reference sequence). This CDR3 spans 18 amino acids. With V trimmed by 0 bases and J by 8 bases, 16 bases remained unmatched. The CDR3 loop reads CATSREPAGTGLLEGYTF. The DNA of the CDR3 is TGTGCCACCAGCAGAGAACCGGCCGGGACAGGGCTGTTGGAAGGCTACACCTTC.

V is TRBV5-4 and J is TRBJ1-3; unclear D gene. CDR3 length: 15 residues. Between the trimmed V and J ends, which lost 0 bases and 0 bases, there was a span of 7 bases. In germline, CDR1 is SGHNT, CDR2 YYREEE (reference sequence). The DNA of the CDR3 is TGTGCCAGCAGCTTGGGCCCCTTCTCTGGAAACACCATATATTTT. Amino acid sequence: CASSLGPFSGNTIYF.

V gene TRBV7-2 combines with J gene TRBJ1-3, with D possibly matching TRBD1 (5 bases). V was pared by 0 bases and J by 7 bases, with 16 bases between. Per germline, CDR1 SGHTA and CDR2 FQGNSA. This CDR3 comprises 16 residues. The CDR3: CASSLAGDLRRNTIYF. The CDR3, as DNA: TGTGCCAGCAGCTTAGCCGGGGACCTACGGCGGAACACCATATATTTT.

The gene calls are TRBV11-3 and TRBJ1-1; the D is unclear. Germline V CDR1 and CDR2: SGHNT, YENEEA. This CDR3 spans 13 amino acids. V lost 5 bases and J lost 4, with 11 bases in between. CDR3 loop: CASSLRMGTEAFF. The CDR3 region has the DNA TGTGCCAGCAGCCTACGCATGGGCACTGAAGCTTTCTTT.

The chain has TRBV18 and TRBJ1-4; D possibly corresponds to TRBD1 (6 bases). Trimming removed 2 bases from V and 4 bases from J, with 14 bases in between. The CDR3 length is 16 residues. Germline lookup yields CDR1 KGHSH and CDR2 LQKENI. DNA of the CDR3: TGTGCCAGCTCACCATCGTTGGACAGCCGTAATGAAAAACTGTTTTTT. Protein product: CASSPSLDSRNEKLFF.

The rearrangement links TRBV9 to TRBJ2-7; D gene ambiguous. This CDR3 is built from 16 residues. CDR1 is SGDLS and CDR2 is YYNGEE in the germline V gene. The V end lost 3 bases, the J end lost 4 bases, and 20 bases lay between the germline ends. The CDR3 here is CASSGRRQASLYEQYF. The CDR3 DNA follows: TGTGCCAGCAGCGGAAGAAGACAAGCGTCCCTTTACGAGCAGTACTTC.

The chain has TRBV7-2 and TRBJ2-2, with D uncertain. Germline V CDR1 and CDR2: SGHTA, FQGNSA. Trimming pared 1 base from V and 0 bases from J, leaving 9 bases between. The CDR3 is 16 residues long. The CDR3, as DNA: TGTGCCAGCAGCTTAGTCGGAACCACGAACACCGGGGAGCTGTTTTTT. Amino acid sequence: CASSLVGTTNTGELFF.

The V and J genes are TRBV10-3 and TRBJ2-7; a weak D match, TRBD2 (5 bases). V was cut by 8 bases and J by 0 bases, with 14 bases left in between. This CDR3 has 14 amino acids. Germline V CDR1 and CDR2: ENHRY, SYGVKD. CDR3 DNA sequence: TGTGCCATCGGAGCGACTGGGAGCTCCTACGAGCAGTACTTC. Translating it yields CAIGATGSSYEQYF.

This chain connects TRBV19 to TRBJ1-1; maybe TRBD1 (6 bases). The germline CDR1 and CDR2 sequences are LNHDA and SQIVND (reference sequence). This CDR3 has 13 residues. The V end was cut by 7 bases, the J end by 3 bases, with 12 bases between. CDR3 nucleotide sequence: TGTGCCAGTATCGGGGACATCTACACTGAAGCTTTCTTT. Amino acids: CASIGDIYTEAFF.

The chain couples TRBV2 to TRBJ1-4; 8 nucleotides match TRBD1. The CDR3 has 15 residues. Trimming removed 5 bases from V and 3 bases from J; junction bases left unmatched: 5. Germline V CDR1 and CDR2: SNHLY, FYNNEI. The CDR3, as DNA: TGTGCCAGCAGTAACACAGGGGGACCTAATGAAAAACTGTTTTTT. Its translation: CASSNTGGPNEKLFF. The full variable domain, its missing parts supplied by reference TRBV2 and TRBJ1-4, is EPEVTQTPSHQVTQMGQEVILRCVPISNHLYFYWYRQILGQKVEFLVSFYNNEISEKSEIFDDQFSVERPDGSNFTLKIRSTKLEDSAMYFCASSNTGGPNEKLFFGSGTQLSVL.

The J gene is TRBJ2-1, the V gene TRBV6-2 or TRBV6-3; TRBD1 agrees at 8 bases. This CDR3 is 16 amino acids long. Germline V gene sequence: CDR1 MNHEY, CDR2 SVGEGT. Trimming took 4 bases from V and 3 from J; bases not matched to a gene: 8. CDR3: CASSSAQGARYNEQFF. CDR3 DNA sequence: TGTGCCAGCAGTTCCGCCCAGGGGGCGCGCTACAATGAGCAGTTCTTC.

The V and J genes are TRBV2 and TRBJ1-2; the D gene is possibly TRBD1 (6 bases). Trimming removed 4 bases from V and 3 bases from J, with 15 bases in between. Germline V gene sequence: CDR1 SNHLY, CDR2 FYNNEI. There are 15 residues in the CDR3. In DNA form, the CDR3 reads TGTGCCAGCAGTGTGGTGGGACAAGGGGACTATGGCTACACCTTC. Protein product: CASSVVGQGDYGYTF. The variable domain in full, completed from reference TRBV2 and TRBJ1-2, reads EPEVTQTPSHQVTQMGQEVILRCVPISNHLYFYWYRQILGQKVEFLVSFYNNEISEKSEIFDDQFSVERPDGSNFTLKIRSTKLEDSAMYFCASSVVGQGDYGYTFGSGTRLTVV.

This rearrangement joins TRBV18 to TRBJ2-4; no definite D call. Germline V gene sequence: CDR1 KGHSH, CDR2 LQKENI. This CDR3 contains 15 residues. V was clipped by 1 base and J by 0 bases, with 7 bases between them. The CDR3 sequence: CASSPLGKAKNIQYF. The CDR3 DNA follows: TGTGCCAGCTCACCACTGGGGAAAGCCAAAAACATTCAGTACTTC.

This chain uses TRBV5-1 with TRBJ1-4, with 9 nucleotides matching TRBD1. The J segment lost 8 bases and the V segment lost 0 bases, leaving 8 bases of the junction unmatched. CDR3 length: 16 amino acids. Germline V gene data show CDR1 as SGHRS and CDR2 as YFSETQ. The CDR3 loop is CASSLGGQGSGEKLFF. The CDR3 DNA reads as TGCGCCAGCAGCTTGGGGGGACAGGGTTCGGGAGAAAAACTGTTTTTT. Full variable domain (outside the CDR3, taken from reference TRBV5-1 and TRBJ1-4): KAGVTQTPRYLIKTRGQQVTLSCSPISGHRSVSWYQQTPGQGLQFLFEYFSETQRNKGNFPGRFSGRQFSNSRSEMNVSTLELGDSALYLCASSLGGQGSGEKLFFGSGTQLSVL.

As DNA, the CDR3 is TGCGCCAGCAGCCAAGCCCCCTCTCTGGGTGGTCTCTATGGCTACACCTTC. It specifies CASSQAPSLGGLYGYTF. The genes are TRBV4-3 and TRBJ1-2; D is unresolved. Trimming shortened V by 1 base and J by 4 bases, and 19 bases separated the two germline ends. The CDR3 has 17 amino acids. CDR1 is LGHNA and CDR2 is YSLEER in the germline V gene.

This chain joins TRBV11-3 and TRBJ1-3; D not certain. V was clipped by 4 bases and J by 0 bases, with 16 bases between them. Germline V CDR1 and CDR2: SGHNT, YENEEA. The CDR3 has 17 amino acids. The DNA for the CDR3 is TGTGCCAGCAGCTCCAAAGGCAGCTTGGACTCTGGAAACACCATATATTTT. Translating gives CASSSKGSLDSGNTIYF.

The gene calls are TRBV19 and TRBJ2-7; D unresolved. Trimming shortened V by 2 bases and J by 0 bases, and 11 bases separated the two germline ends. CDR3 size: 15 residues. CDR1 is LNHDA and CDR2 is SQIVND in the germline V gene (reference sequence). CDR3 in DNA: TGTGCCAGTAGTATAACTGCCAGGCTCTCCTACGAGCAGTACTTC. It codes for CASSITARLSYEQYF.

CDR3 coding DNA: TGTGCCAGCAGTCCAATCCGGGACAGGAGGATCGGGGGTGAAAAACTGTTTTTT. Amino acid sequence: CASSPIRDRRIGGEKLFF. The V call is TRBV6-6, the J call TRBJ1-4, with 8 bases identical to TRBD1. Trimming removed 5 bases from V and 7 bases from J; junction bases left unmatched: 18. CDR3 length: 18 residues. The V gene's germline CDR1 is MNHNY and CDR2 SVGAGI (reference sequence).